A single sample is the source of the 29 T cell receptor beta chains below, sequenced in a study of T cells in Graves' hyperthyroidism and ophthalmopathy (dated by TCRdb to about 2019). Library preparation was by multiplex PCR. Sequencing was performed on an Illumina HiSeq 2000. The TCR beta CDR3 regions were amplified from RNA transcripts. For the first round of RT-PCR on the TCR CDR3, the HTBI primer set was used together with the Qiagen OneStep RT-PCR kit. The public reads were reprocessed in TCRdb via fastp at Q25 and MiXCR, keeping in-frame beta chains. Every entry covers one CDR3 protein and lists the most common genes and DNA from its rows. The sample table shows 600,000 to 700,000 distinct CDR3 sequences, and 45% are seen once. Of the sample, less than 8.5% falls within the top ten clones. The sample comprised peripheral blood or thyroid tissue (not recorded which). These receptors all come from an adult man with Graves' disease, either hyperthyroidism or ophthalmopathy (not recorded which).

V gene TRBV5-1 combines with J gene TRBJ1-2; possible D gene TRBD1, 5 bases. Germline CDR1 SGHRS, CDR2 YFSETQ. CDR3 length: 15 amino acids. Trimming stripped 2 bases from V and 4 bases from J, with 15 bases between. The CDR3 region is CASSLGVGSGYGYTF. CDR3 DNA sequence: TGCGCCAGCAGCTTAGGGGTTGGCTCCGGCTATGGCTACACCTTC.

This chain uses TRBV5-1 with TRBJ1-3; D gene unclear. Germline CDR1 reads SGHRS; CDR2 reads YFSETQ. This CDR3 spans 14 amino acids. Deletions cut 0 bases from V and 8 bases from J, with 12 bases between. The CDR3 coding sequence is TGCGCCAGCAGCTTGGGGGCCACCGGGGACACCATATATTTT. This encodes CASSLGATGDTIYF.

With respect to this clonotype: It is likely a read error, because the conserved phenylalanine at the end of the CDR3 is missing. The chain recombines TRBV24-1 with TRBJ1-5; D is unresolved. CDR3 length equals 13 residues. Per germline, CDR1 KGHDR and CDR2 SFDVKD. V gave up 0 bases and J gave up 1 base, with 0 bases separating them. CDR3: CATSDLSNQPQHS. DNA of the CDR3: TGTGCCACCAGTGATTTGAGCAATCAGCCCCAGCATTCT.

Note on this clonotype: With a much larger clone just one base away, this may be a read error. Because it lacks the conserved phenylalanine or tryptophan at the end, this CDR3 is likely a read error. This rearrangement joins TRBV15 to TRBJ2-7, with TRBD1 matching over 9 bases. Germline V CDR1 and CDR2: LNHNV, YYDKDF (reference sequence). Germline trimming cut 0 bases from V and 0 bases from J; bases unmatched to any gene: 3. The CDR3 has 16 amino acids. The CDR3 DNA follows: TGTGCCACCAGCAGAGACCGGGACAGGGCCTCCTACGAGCAGTACTTA. It translates to CATSRDRDRASYEQYL.

The V and J genes are TRBV20-1 and TRBJ1-1, with D tentatively TRBD1 (5 bases). Germline loops: CDR1 DFQATT, CDR2 SNEGSKA (reference sequence). This CDR3 contains 16 residues. The germline V and J ends were trimmed by 0 bases and 1 base, with 15 bases remaining between them. CDR3 in amino acids: CSARDRAGNWNTEAFF. Here the CDR3 DNA reads TGCAGTGCTAGAGATCGCGCAGGGAACTGGAACACTGAAGCTTTCTTT.

The gene calls are TRBV12-3 or TRBV12-4 and TRBJ2-5; 9 nucleotides line up with TRBD2. This CDR3 contains 16 residues. Unmatched junction bases numbered 8, after V lost 2 bases and J lost 4 bases. The chain's CDR3 is CASSLIAGAVGETQYF. Written as DNA, the CDR3 is TGTGCCAGCAGTTTAATAGCGGGGGCGGTAGGAGAGACCCAGTACTTC.

The rearrangement joins TRBV29-1 to TRBJ1-1, with a possible D match to TRBD1 (5 bases). This CDR3 region has 13 residues. V was cut by 4 bases and J by 7 bases, with 16 bases left in between. Germline loops: CDR1 SQVTM, CDR2 ANQGSEA. DNA of the CDR3: TGCAGCGTTGGCGGGGTCGGGCAGGGTGAAGCTTTCTTT. Translated: CSVGGVGQGEAFF.

The J gene is TRBJ1-4, the V gene TRBV2; D remains unclear. V shed 4 bases and J shed 6 bases, with 12 bases lying between them. Germline CDR1 is SNHLY and CDR2 is FYNNEI. The CDR3 runs 14 residues. CDR3 protein: CASSVSGFYEKLFF. CDR3 in DNA: TGTGCCAGCAGTGTGTCGGGGTTTTATGAAAAACTGTTTTTT.

This chain links TRBV7-9 with TRBJ1-4, with TRBD1 as a possible D gene (5 bases). V lost 4 bases and J 3 bases, leaving 12 bases between the germline ends. Germline V gene sequence: CDR1 SEHNR, CDR2 FQNEAQ (reference sequence). This CDR3 has 15 amino acids. The CDR3, as DNA: TGTGCCAGCAGCTACTCCGGGGGGTCTAATGAAAAACTGTTTTTT. Residues: CASSYSGGSNEKLFF.

This clonotype was recorded many times. This chain joins TRBV7-8 and TRBJ2-7; maybe TRBD1 (6 bases). Per the germline V gene, CDR1 is SGHVS and CDR2 is FQNEAQ. There are 14 residues in the CDR3. The V end lost 2 bases, the J end lost 4 bases, and 12 bases lay between the germline ends. The CDR3 bases are TGTGCCAGCAGCTTAAGTGACAGGAGATACGAGCAGTACTTC. Its translation: CASSLSDRRYEQYF.

This clonotype showed up just a few times. The chain carries TRBV7-9 and TRBJ1-1, with a possible D match to TRBD1 (5 bases). Germline CDR1 and CDR2: SEHNR and FQNEAQ (reference sequence). This CDR3 is 14 amino acids long. V was pared by 7 bases and J by 3 bases, with 15 bases between. The CDR3 nucleotides read TGTGCCAGCACGACGTCCGGGGCAGACACTGAAGCTTTCTTT. As protein: CASTTSGADTEAFF.

The chain combines TRBV2 with TRBJ1-2; perhaps TRBD1 as D (5 bases). This CDR3 spans 13 amino acids. Germline V gene lookup returns CDR1 SNHLY and CDR2 FYNNEI. Trimming removed 4 bases from V and 6 bases from J, with 12 bases in between. CDR3 bases: TGTGCCAGCAGTGGGGGCAGGGTCGATGGCTACACCTTC. Translated: CASSGGRVDGYTF.

The V and J genes are TRBV20-1 and TRBJ1-2; 9 positions match TRBD1. Trimming at V came to 0 bases and at J to 1 base, leaving 6 bases not matched to a gene. The CDR3 runs to 16 residues. From germline, CDR1 is DFQATT and CDR2 SNEGSKA (reference sequence). The chain's CDR3 is CSARDLGTGFNYGYTF. The CDR3 coding sequence is TGCAGTGCTAGAGATCTTGGGACAGGGTTTAACTATGGCTACACCTTC.

V is TRBV10-3 and J is TRBJ1-1; weak D call: TRBD1 (5 bases). CDR1 is ENHRY and CDR2 is SYGVKD in the germline V gene. Between the trimmed V and J ends, which lost 7 bases and 0 bases, there was a span of 12 bases. The CDR3 has 14 amino acids. The CDR3 sequence is CAITFGQLNTEAFF. CDR3 in DNA: TGTGCCATCACTTTTGGACAATTGAACACTGAAGCTTTCTTT.

V usage is TRBV20-1 and J usage is TRBJ2-5; possibly TRBD1 for D (6 bases). V was clipped by 3 bases and J by 5 bases, with 16 bases between them. Germline CDR1 reads DFQATT; CDR2 reads SNEGSKA (reference sequence). The CDR3 consists of 14 residues. The CDR3 reads CSASRAGVRETQYF. The CDR3 DNA reads TGCAGTGCTAGCCGGGCAGGGGTCAGGGAGACCCAGTACTTC.

This clonotype came up a few times. The V gene is TRBV5-1, the J gene TRBJ1-1; tentative D call: TRBD1 (6 bases). V was cut by 3 bases and J by 0 bases, with 12 bases left in between. Germline V lookup: CDR1 SGHRS, CDR2 YFSETQ. This CDR3 spans 15 amino acids. The CDR3: CASSSLGHLNTEAFF. The CDR3 region has the DNA TGCGCCAGCAGCTCGTTGGGACACCTGAACACTGAAGCTTTCTTT.

Only one count was recorded for this clonotype. V is TRBV2 and J is TRBJ2-7, with TRBD2 as a possible D gene (5 bases). Germline CDR1 and CDR2: SNHLY and FYNNEI. Trimming cost V 8 bases and J 0 bases, with 14 bases left between them. This CDR3 is 14 amino acids long. CDR3 nucleotide sequence: TGTGCCAGCTCACCACTAGAGAACTCCTACGAGCAGTACTTC. The encoded protein is CASSPLENSYEQYF.

This clonotype was seen once. One end of the junction fails to match germline, which may point to a read error. The CDR3 region has the DNA TGTGCCAGCAGTTGGGGACTAGCGGGCCACGAGCAGTACTTC. Encoded protein: CASSWGLAGHEQYF. The V call is TRBV5-1, the J call TRBJ2-7; 12 bases align to TRBD2. Germline loops: CDR1 SGHRS, CDR2 YFSETQ. The CDR3 is 14 residues long.

The chain has TRBV6-6 and TRBJ2-5; possible D gene TRBD2, 6 bases. V lost 0 bases to trimming and J lost 5 bases, with 22 bases between them. CDR3 size: 18 residues. Germline assignment: CDR1 MNHNY and CDR2 SVGAGI (reference sequence). In DNA, the CDR3 is TGTGCCAGCAGTTACTCGGAGGGAGCCGGGACTGGCTGGGAGACCCAGTACTTC. This codes for CASSYSEGAGTGWETQYF.

This chain uses TRBV2 with TRBJ2-2; perhaps TRBD2 as D (5 bases). The CDR3 runs 14 residues. V lost 8 bases, J lost 4 bases, and 14 bases lay in between. From germline, CDR1 is SNHLY and CDR2 FYNNEI. The CDR3 here is CASEEWESTGELFF. CDR3 nucleotide sequence: TGTGCCAGCGAGGAGTGGGAGAGCACCGGGGAGCTGTTTTTT. Full variable domain (outside the CDR3, taken from reference TRBV2 and TRBJ2-2): EPEVTQTPSHQVTQMGQEVILRCVPISNHLYFYWYRQILGQKVEFLVSFYNNEISEKSEIFDDQFSVERPDGSNFTLKIRSTKLEDSAMYFCASEEWESTGELFFGEGSRLTVL.

This clonotype has ten or more counts. The V call is TRBV19, the J call TRBJ1-5; D not resolved. With 3 bases removed from V and 3 bases from J, the gap between germline ends came to 6 bases. The germline V gene encodes CDR1 LNHDA and CDR2 SQIVND (reference sequence). The CDR3 length is 13 residues. The CDR3 is CASSMGANQPQHF. The CDR3 nucleotides read TGTGCCAGTAGTATGGGAGCCAATCAGCCCCAGCATTTT. Combining the CDR3 with reference TRBV19 and TRBJ1-5 gives the whole variable domain DGGITQSPKYLFRKEGQNVTLSCEQNLNHDAMYWYRQDPGQGLRLIYYSQIVNDFQKGDIAEGYSVSREKKESFPLTVTSAQKNPTAFYLCASSMGANQPQHFGDGTRLSIL.

This clonotype was found a few times. The chain has TRBV7-8 and TRBJ1-2; 11 bases match TRBD1. The CDR3 contains 15 residues. Losses at the gene ends were 3 bases for V and 6 bases for J; bases not matched to a gene: 6. Per the germline V gene, CDR1 is SGHVS and CDR2 is FQNEAQ. In DNA form, the CDR3 reads TGTGCCAGCAGCTTTGGACAGGGGGCAATGGATGGCTACACCTTC. As protein: CASSFGQGAMDGYTF.

V is TRBV2 and J is TRBJ1-1, with TRBD1 matching over 11 bases. CDR3 length: 13 amino acids. The germline CDR1 and CDR2 sequences are SNHLY and FYNNEI. J gave up 3 bases and V 7 bases, and 1 base lay outside the gene matches. CDR3 loop: CASMDRGHTEAFF. CDR3 nucleotides: TGTGCCAGCATGGACAGGGGGCACACTGAAGCTTTCTTT.

The chain carries TRBV7-9 and TRBJ2-5, with TRBD1 matching over 8 bases. Trimming took 5 bases from V and 10 from J; bases not matched to a gene: 12. CDR3 size: 14 residues. Per the germline V gene, CDR1 is SEHNR and CDR2 is FQNEAQ (reference sequence). The CDR3 DNA sequence: TGTGCCAGCAGCCTTGGACAGGGCCCCGGGGACCAGTACTTC. Protein sequence: CASSLGQGPGDQYF.

This clonotype was found a few times. This chain connects TRBV7-2 to TRBJ2-7; D tentatively reads TRBD1 or TRBD2 (5 bases each). The CDR3 is made up of 18 amino acids. Trimming left V 0 bases short and J 4 bases short, with 22 bases between. Germline CDR1 reads SGHTA; CDR2 reads FQGNSA. The CDR3 region is CASSLARVVTAGTYEQYF. DNA for the CDR3: TGTGCCAGCAGCTTAGCGCGAGTGGTCACAGCTGGGACGTACGAGCAGTACTTC.

Remarks on this clonotype: A clone one base away is much larger, so this may be a read error. The genes are TRBV19 and TRBJ2-7, with D possibly TRBD1 on 5 matching bases. This CDR3 comprises 13 residues. Germline values: CDR1 LNHDA, CDR2 SQIVND (reference sequence). Trimming took 6 bases from V and 2 from J, leaving 11 bases between them. In DNA form, the CDR3 reads TGTGCCAGTAGCCAGACAGCCCCCTACGAGCAGTACTTC. This translates into CASSQTAPYEQYF.

The gene calls are TRBV6-2 or TRBV6-3 and TRBJ2-1, with 8 nucleotides matching TRBD1. The CDR3 totals 15 residues. Germline V gives CDR1 MNHEY, CDR2 SVGEGT. Germline trimming cut 11 bases from V and 0 bases from J; bases unmatched to any gene: 9. The CDR3 coding sequence is TGTGCCTCGCACCGGGACAGGAGCTCCTACAATGAGCAGTTCTTC. Its translation: CASHRDRSSYNEQFF.

This clonotype was seen ten or more times. The V and J genes are TRBV7-9 and TRBJ1-4; 7 positions match TRBD1. This CDR3 region has 15 residues. V lost 5 bases to trimming and J lost 3 bases; unmatched junction nucleotides: 6. Looked up from germline, CDR1 is SEHNR and CDR2 is FQNEAQ (reference sequence). DNA for the CDR3: TGTGCCAGCAGCCCTACAGGGACAGCTAATGAAAAACTGTTTTTT. Its protein product is CASSPTGTANEKLFF.

Notes on this clonotype: A much more abundant neighbour one base away suggests this may be a read error. The V call is TRBV7-8, the J call TRBJ2-1; 7 nucleotides line up with TRBD2. Per germline, CDR1 SGHVS and CDR2 FQNEAQ. V lost 2 bases, J lost 13 bases, and 14 bases stayed unmatched. The CDR3 length is 15 residues. The CDR3, as DNA: TGTGCCAGCAGCTTATTAGCGGGTCATCGACAGACCCAGTTCTTC. Protein sequence: CASSLLAGHRQTQFF.